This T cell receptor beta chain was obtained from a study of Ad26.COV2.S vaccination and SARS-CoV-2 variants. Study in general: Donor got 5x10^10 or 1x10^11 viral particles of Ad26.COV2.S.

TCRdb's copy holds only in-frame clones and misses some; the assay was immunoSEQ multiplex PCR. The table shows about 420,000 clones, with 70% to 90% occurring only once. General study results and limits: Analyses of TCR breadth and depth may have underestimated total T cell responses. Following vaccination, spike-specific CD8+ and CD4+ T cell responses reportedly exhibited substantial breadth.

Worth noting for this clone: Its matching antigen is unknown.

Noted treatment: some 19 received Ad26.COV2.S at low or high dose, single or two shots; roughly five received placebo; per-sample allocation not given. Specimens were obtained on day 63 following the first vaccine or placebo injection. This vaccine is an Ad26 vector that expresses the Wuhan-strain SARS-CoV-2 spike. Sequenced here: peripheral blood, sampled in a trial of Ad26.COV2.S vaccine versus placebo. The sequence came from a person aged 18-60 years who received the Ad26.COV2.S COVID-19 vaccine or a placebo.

This CDR3 is CASSESYNEQFF. As DNA, the CDR3 is TGCGCCAGCAGTGAAAGCTACAATGAGCAGTTCTTC. The genes are TRBV10-2 and TRBJ2-1; no clear D. The ends were cut back, 3 bases at V and 3 bases at J, with 3 bases in the middle. This CDR3 has 12 amino acids. The germline V gene encodes CDR1 WSHSY and CDR2 SAAADI.